The rows below give T cell receptor beta chains drawn from one sample of a study of blood T cells in healthy people across ages. TCRdb reprocessed the 5' RACE reads with MiXCR, giving one entry per CDR3 protein. The sample has about 770,000 distinct CDR3 sequences; 44% are singletons. The sample comprised blood. These receptors were taken from a man aged 60 to 75 in good health. The CDR3 runs from the conserved cysteine through the conserved F or W. Fields, in order: clone size, V gene, J gene, D gene, CDR3 DNA, CDR3 protein. The D gene is left open where the match is weak. Some rows mark clone size as missing; the rest say once, few, many or name a class of expanded clone.

size: few
V: TRBV27
J: TRBJ2-1
D: TRBD1
DNA: TGTGCCAGCAGTTTCCCCCCTGACAGGGAGCACGACAATGAGCAGTTCTTC
CDR3: CASSFPPDREHDNEQFF

size: NA
V: TRBV4-1
J: TRBJ2-7
D: NA
DNA: TGCGCCAGCAGCCAAGATCAGCGAGTAAGGAGCGAGCAGTACTTC
CDR3: CASSQDQRVRSEQYF

size: NA
V: TRBV12-3/TRBV12-4
J: TRBJ1-5
D: NA
DNA: TGTGCCAGCAGCCGCGGACAGTTAAGCAATCAGCCCCAGCATTTT
CDR3: CASSRGQLSNQPQHF

size: once
V: TRBV20-1
J: TRBJ1-6
D: TRBD1
DNA: TGCAGTGCTAGAGATCCGGACAGGGCAGGCTCACCCCTCCACTTT
CDR3: CSARDPDRAGSPLHF

size: NA
V: TRBV12-3/TRBV12-4
J: TRBJ2-3
D: TRBD2
DNA: TGTGCCAGCAGTTCTCCATTGGCGGCGGGGGGGACTAGCACAGATACGCAGTATTTT
CDR3: CASSSPLAAGGTSTDTQYF

size: NA
V: TRBV7-2
J: TRBJ2-7
D: NA
DNA: TGTGCCAGCAGCTTAGACCCCAGGGAGAACAATGAGCAGTACTTC
CDR3: CASSLDPRENNEQYF

size: NA
V: TRBV5-5
J: TRBJ2-1
D: NA
DNA: TGTGCCAGCAGTGCGAGACAGACAGACTACAATGAGCAGTTCTTC
CDR3: CASSARQTDYNEQFF

size: NA
V: TRBV25-1
J: TRBJ2-5
D: TRBD2
DNA: TGTGCCAGCAGTGAACCTCTTTTAGCGGGGGGTTCCCGGGAGACCCAGTACTTC
CDR3: CASSEPLLAGGSRETQYF

size: few
V: TRBV7-2
J: TRBJ2-3
D: NA
DNA: TGTGCCAGCAGCCTAACCTGGGGACGAAGGACAGATACGCAGTATTTT
CDR3: CASSLTWGRRTDTQYF

size: few
V: TRBV10-3
J: TRBJ1-1
D: TRBD1
DNA: TGTGCCATCAGTGGTGCGTTACAGGGGTTGAACACTGAAGCTTTCTTT
CDR3: CAISGALQGLNTEAFF

size: few
V: TRBV20-1
J: TRBJ2-7
D: NA
DNA: TGCAGTGCTAGAGACAGCGGAGGACAGAACTACGAGCAGTACTTC
CDR3: CSARDSGGQNYEQYF

size: once
V: TRBV4-2
J: TRBJ2-1
D: TRBD2
DNA: TGTGCCAGCAGCCAAGACACTGCGCGGGGGGGCCTAGGTGAGCAGTTCTTC
CDR3: CASSQDTARGGLGEQFF

size: NA
V: TRBV2
J: TRBJ1-5
D: TRBD1
DNA: TGTGCCAGCAGGGGGGACAGCAGCAATCAGCCCCAGCATTTT
CDR3: CASRGDSSNQPQHF

size: NA
V: TRBV15
J: TRBJ2-7
D: TRBD2
DNA: TGTGCCACCAGCAGCGAGGGAGGGCTCAGGTACGAGCAGTACTTC
CDR3: CATSSEGGLRYEQYF

size: NA
V: TRBV6-5
J: TRBJ2-7
D: TRBD2
DNA: TGTGCCAGCAATACCCGACAAGCGGGGCTATACGAGCAGTACTTC
CDR3: CASNTRQAGLYEQYF

size: few
V: TRBV12-3/TRBV12-4
J: TRBJ2-3
D: NA
DNA: TGTGCCAGCAGTTTAGGGGGGGTACGCACAGATACGCAGTATTTT
CDR3: CASSLGGVRTDTQYF

size: few
V: TRBV29-1
J: TRBJ2-1
D: NA
DNA: TGCAGCGTTGATTGGACAGATGAGCAGTTCTTC
CDR3: CSVDWTDEQFF

size: few
V: TRBV7-2
J: TRBJ2-5
D: TRBD1
DNA: TGTGCCAGCAGCTTAGGTCGGACAGGGGGCGCCCAGTACTTC
CDR3: CASSLGRTGGAQYF

size: NA
V: TRBV30
J: TRBJ2-3
D: TRBD1
DNA: TGTGCCTGGGGCCTCACAGACAGGGGACCCTACACAGATACGCGGTATTTT
CDR3: CAWGLTDRGPYTDTRYF

size: few
V: TRBV12-3/TRBV12-4
J: TRBJ1-5
D: NA
DNA: TGTGCCAGCACCCGTGGTCAGGGCCCTTATAGCAATCAGCCCCAGCATTTT
CDR3: CASTRGQGPYSNQPQHF

size: NA
V: TRBV5-4
J: TRBJ1-6
D: NA
DNA: TGTGCCAGCAGCAAAGGGGCCCCGGGCTCCTATAATTCACCCCTCCACTTT
CDR3: CASSKGAPGSYNSPLHF

size: NA
V: TRBV6-2/TRBV6-3
J: TRBJ2-3
D: TRBD2
DNA: TGTGCCAGCAGTTACTCGACTAGCGGGGGACCAGATACGCAGTATTTT
CDR3: CASSYSTSGGPDTQYF

size: NA
V: TRBV11-2
J: TRBJ2-1
D: NA
DNA: TGTGCCAGCAGCTCCCCGGCGGGGGCTACGAATGAGCAGTTCTTC
CDR3: CASSSPAGATNEQFF

size: NA
V: TRBV7-2
J: TRBJ1-2
D: NA
DNA: TGTGCCAGCAGCCCAGGGAGTTTGGGCTACACCTTC
CDR3: CASSPGSLGYTF

size: few
V: TRBV29-1
J: TRBJ1-5
D: NA
DNA: TGCAGCGTTGCAGGGTATAGCAATCAGCCCCAGCATTTT
CDR3: CSVAGYSNQPQHF

size: few
V: TRBV9
J: TRBJ2-7
D: TRBD1
DNA: TGTGCCAGCAGCCGGGGAGGACAGGGTAATTACGAGCAGTACTTC
CDR3: CASSRGGQGNYEQYF

size: NA
V: TRBV25-1
J: TRBJ1-2
D: NA
DNA: TGTGCCAGCAGTAAACCGGGCAACTATGGCTACACCTTC
CDR3: CASSKPGNYGYTF

size: many
V: TRBV12-3/TRBV12-4
J: TRBJ2-7
D: TRBD1
DNA: TGTGCCAGCAGGGGGACAGGGTTCAGCTACGAGCAGTACTTC
CDR3: CASRGTGFSYEQYF

size: few
V: TRBV20-1
J: TRBJ2-7
D: NA
DNA: TGCAGTGCCCTAGCCGGGACGGGGCCCTACGAGCAGTACTTC
CDR3: CSALAGTGPYEQYF

size: NA
V: TRBV10-3
J: TRBJ2-7
D: TRBD2
DNA: TGTGCCAGCAGCACTAGCGGGATATACGAGCAGTACTTC
CDR3: CASSTSGIYEQYF

size: many
V: TRBV3-1
J: TRBJ2-7
D: NA
DNA: TGTGCCAGCAGCCAATCAGAGGGGAACGAGCAGTACTTC
CDR3: CASSQSEGNEQYF

size: few
V: TRBV25-1
J: TRBJ2-3
D: NA
DNA: TGTGCCAGCAGTGAAGATGAGGTTTTGGCAGATACGCAGTATTTT
CDR3: CASSEDEVLADTQYF

size: NA
V: TRBV28
J: TRBJ2-5
D: NA
DNA: TGTGCCAGCAACCCCGGAGGGGATCAAGAGACCCAGTACTTC
CDR3: CASNPGGDQETQYF

size: once
V: TRBV6-5
J: TRBJ1-4
D: NA
DNA: TGTGCCAGCAGCTCTGTCAGGGGTCAAAAACTGTTTTTT
CDR3: CASSSVRGQKLFF

size: NA
V: TRBV5-1
J: TRBJ2-5
D: NA
DNA: TGCGCCTGCAGTCCACGGGGCCAGGAAGAGACCCAGTACTTC
CDR3: CACSPRGQEETQYF

size: NA
V: TRBV2
J: TRBJ2-3
D: NA
DNA: TGTGCCAGCAGGGCTACTAGCAACACAGATACGCAGTATTTT
CDR3: CASRATSNTDTQYF

size: once
V: TRBV7-2
J: TRBJ2-1
D: NA
DNA: TGTGCCAGCAGCCCCTCACTAGTCGCTGAGCAGTTCTTC
CDR3: CASSPSLVAEQFF

size: NA
V: TRBV28
J: TRBJ1-2
D: TRBD1
DNA: TGTGCCAGCAGTCACGACAGGGACAATGGCTACACCTTC
CDR3: CASSHDRDNGYTF

size: NA
V: TRBV5-1
J: TRBJ2-3
D: TRBD2
DNA: TGCGCCAGCTCCCCCGTAGCGGGAGGATACACAGATACGCAGTATTTT
CDR3: CASSPVAGGYTDTQYF

size: NA
V: TRBV3-1
J: TRBJ2-7
D: TRBD1
DNA: TGTGCCAGCAGCCAGACGGGACAGGGTCGCGAGCAGTACTTC
CDR3: CASSQTGQGREQYF

size: NA
V: TRBV6-1
J: TRBJ1-1
D: NA
DNA: TGTGCCACTAGGATTACTGAAGCTTTCTTT
CDR3: CATRITEAFF

size: NA
V: TRBV9
J: TRBJ1-2
D: NA
DNA: TGTGCCAGCAGCGTAGTACCGATCCGGGACCGGCACTATGGCTACACCTTC
CDR3: CASSVVPIRDRHYGYTF